This T cell receptor beta chain derives from a study of blood T cell repertoires in COVID-19. Study details: Spain, Italy and the United States supplied samples that represented acute and convalescent COVID-19. From T cells, B-cell-depleted T cells, or PBMCs came the material, which was cDNA or gDNA.

The V and J ends lost 4 bases and 7 bases, in that order; junction bases with no gene match: 13. The length of the CDR3 is 17 residues. Germline V CDR1 and CDR2: KGHDR, SFDVKD. As originally analysed: Estimated nucleated cell counts came from reference gene primer amplification. Some clones are missing from TCRdb's copy, which holds only in-frame ones; the method was immunoSEQ multiplex PCR. The DNA was the basis for D and trimming; V, J and clone size are from that table. The sample carries roughly 97,000 clones, 90% to 95% recorded once. V and J are TRBV24-1 and TRBJ1-5; TRBD1 aligns across 9 bases. Sequences were obtained from peripheral blood. This TCR came from a human donor in a cohort sampled during active COVID-19. CDR3 sequence (DNA): TGTGCCACCAGTGAGGCCGGAGGGACAGGGATACCACAGCCCCAGCATTTT. Its translation: CATSEAGGTGIPQPQHF.